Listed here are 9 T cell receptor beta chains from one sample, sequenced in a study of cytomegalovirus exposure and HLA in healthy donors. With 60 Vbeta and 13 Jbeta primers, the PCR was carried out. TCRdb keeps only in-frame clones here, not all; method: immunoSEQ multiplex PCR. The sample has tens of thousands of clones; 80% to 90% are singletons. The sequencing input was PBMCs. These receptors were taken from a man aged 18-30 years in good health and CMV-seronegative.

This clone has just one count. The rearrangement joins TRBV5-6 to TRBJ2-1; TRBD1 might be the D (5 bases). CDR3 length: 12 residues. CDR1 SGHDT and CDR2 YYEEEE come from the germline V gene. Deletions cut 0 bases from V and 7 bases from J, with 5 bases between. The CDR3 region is CASSLAGNEQFF. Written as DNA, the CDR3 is TGTGCCAGCAGCTTGGCAGGGAATGAGCAGTTCTTC.

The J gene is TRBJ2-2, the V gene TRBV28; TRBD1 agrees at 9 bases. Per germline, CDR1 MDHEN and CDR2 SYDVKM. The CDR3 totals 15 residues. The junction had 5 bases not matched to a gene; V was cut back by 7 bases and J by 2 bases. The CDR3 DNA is TGTGCCAGCACTGGACAGGGGATAAACACCGGGGAGCTGTTTTTT. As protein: CASTGQGINTGELFF.

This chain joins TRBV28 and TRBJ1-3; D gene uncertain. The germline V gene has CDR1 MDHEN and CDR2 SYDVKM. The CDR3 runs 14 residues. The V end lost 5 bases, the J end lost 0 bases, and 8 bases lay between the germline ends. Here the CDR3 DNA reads TGTGCCAGCAGTCCTAGGTTCTCTGGAAACACCATATATTTT. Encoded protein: CASSPRFSGNTIYF.

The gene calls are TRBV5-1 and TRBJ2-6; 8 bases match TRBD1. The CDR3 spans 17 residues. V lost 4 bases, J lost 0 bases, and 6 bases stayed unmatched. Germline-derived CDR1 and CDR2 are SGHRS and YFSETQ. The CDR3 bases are TGCGCCAGCAGCCTCGGACAGGGCACCTCTGGGGCCAACGTCCTGACTTTC. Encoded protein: CASSLGQGTSGANVLTF.

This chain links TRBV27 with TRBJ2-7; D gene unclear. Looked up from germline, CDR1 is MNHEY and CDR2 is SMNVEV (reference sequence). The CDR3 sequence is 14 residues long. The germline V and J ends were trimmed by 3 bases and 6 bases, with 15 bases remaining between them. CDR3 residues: CASSLSSRSVEQYF. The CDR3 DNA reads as TGTGCCAGCAGTTTGTCCTCCAGGTCGGTCGAGCAGTACTTC.

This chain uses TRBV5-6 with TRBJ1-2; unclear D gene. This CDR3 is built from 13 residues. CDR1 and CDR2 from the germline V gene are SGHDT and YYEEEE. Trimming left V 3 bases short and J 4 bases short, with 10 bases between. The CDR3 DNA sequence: TGTGCCAGCAGCTCCGGGAATGGCTATGGCTACACCTTC. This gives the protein CASSSGNGYGYTF.

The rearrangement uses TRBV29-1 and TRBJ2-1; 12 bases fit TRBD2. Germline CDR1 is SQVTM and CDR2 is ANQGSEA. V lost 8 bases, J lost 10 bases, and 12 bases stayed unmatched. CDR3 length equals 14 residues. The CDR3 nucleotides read TGCAGCACCGCCGGGACTAGCGGGTCGCCCGAGCAGTTCTTC. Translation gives CSTAGTSGSPEQFF.

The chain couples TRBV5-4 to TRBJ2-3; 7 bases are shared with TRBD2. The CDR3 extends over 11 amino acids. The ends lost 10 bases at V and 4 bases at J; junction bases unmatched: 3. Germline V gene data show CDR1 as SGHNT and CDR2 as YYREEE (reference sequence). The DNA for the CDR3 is TGTGCCGCGGGAGTAGCAGATACGCAGTATTTT. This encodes CAAGVADTQYF.

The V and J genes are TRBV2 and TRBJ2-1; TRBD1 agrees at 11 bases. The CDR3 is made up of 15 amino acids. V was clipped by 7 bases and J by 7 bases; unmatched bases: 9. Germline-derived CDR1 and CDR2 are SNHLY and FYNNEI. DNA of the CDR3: TGTGCCAGCACGGACAGGGGGCCGGTAGCAAATGAGCAGTTCTTC. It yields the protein CASTDRGPVANEQFF.